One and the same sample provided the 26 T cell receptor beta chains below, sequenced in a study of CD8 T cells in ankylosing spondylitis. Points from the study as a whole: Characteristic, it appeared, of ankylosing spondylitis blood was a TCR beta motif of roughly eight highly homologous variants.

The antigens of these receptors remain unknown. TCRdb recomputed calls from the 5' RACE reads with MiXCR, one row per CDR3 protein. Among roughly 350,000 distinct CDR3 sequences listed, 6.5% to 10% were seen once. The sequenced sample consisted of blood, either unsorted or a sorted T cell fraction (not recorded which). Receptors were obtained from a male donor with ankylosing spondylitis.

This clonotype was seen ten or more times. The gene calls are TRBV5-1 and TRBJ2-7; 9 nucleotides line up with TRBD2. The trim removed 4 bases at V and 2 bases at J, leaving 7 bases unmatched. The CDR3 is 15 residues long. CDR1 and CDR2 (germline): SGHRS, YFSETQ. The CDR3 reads CASSPGSGSPYEQYF. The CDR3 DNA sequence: TGCGCCAGCAGCCCCGGTAGCGGGAGTCCCTACGAGCAGTACTTC. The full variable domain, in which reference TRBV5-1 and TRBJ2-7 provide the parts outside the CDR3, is KAGVTQTPRYLIKTRGQQVTLSCSPISGHRSVSWYQQTPGQGLQFLFEYFSETQRNKGNFPGRFSGRQFSNSRSEMNVSTLELGDSALYLCASSPGSGSPYEQYFGPGTRLTVT.

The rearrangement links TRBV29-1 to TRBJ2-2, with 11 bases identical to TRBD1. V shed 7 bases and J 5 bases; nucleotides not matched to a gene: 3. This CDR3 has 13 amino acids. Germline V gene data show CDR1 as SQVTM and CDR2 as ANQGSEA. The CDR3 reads CSGTGGATGELFF. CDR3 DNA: TGCAGCGGGACAGGGGGCGCGACCGGGGAGCTGTTTTTT.

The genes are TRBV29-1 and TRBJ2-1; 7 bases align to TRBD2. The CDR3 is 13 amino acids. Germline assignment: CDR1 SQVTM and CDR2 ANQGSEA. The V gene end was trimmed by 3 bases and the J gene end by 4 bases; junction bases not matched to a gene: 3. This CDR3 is CSVETSYYNEQFF. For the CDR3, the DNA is TGCAGCGTTGAGACTAGCTATTACAATGAGCAGTTCTTC.

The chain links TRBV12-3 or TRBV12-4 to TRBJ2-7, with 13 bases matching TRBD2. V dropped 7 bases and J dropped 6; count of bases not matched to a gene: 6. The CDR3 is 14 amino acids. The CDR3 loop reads CASKGLAGDSEQYF. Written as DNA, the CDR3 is TGTGCCAGCAAAGGACTAGCGGGAGATAGCGAGCAGTACTTC.

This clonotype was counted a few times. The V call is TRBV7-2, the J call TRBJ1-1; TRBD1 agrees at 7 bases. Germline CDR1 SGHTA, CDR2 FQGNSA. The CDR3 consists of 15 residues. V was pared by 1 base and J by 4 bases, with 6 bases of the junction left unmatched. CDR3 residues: CASSLVAGGGTEAFF. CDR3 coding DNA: TGTGCCAGCAGCTTAGTGGCAGGGGGTGGCACTGAAGCTTTCTTT.

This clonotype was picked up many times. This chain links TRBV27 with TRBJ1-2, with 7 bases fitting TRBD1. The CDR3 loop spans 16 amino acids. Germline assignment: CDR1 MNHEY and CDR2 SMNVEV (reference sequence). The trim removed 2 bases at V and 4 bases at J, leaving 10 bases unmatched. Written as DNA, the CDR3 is TGTGCCAGCAGTTTACGGGACAGTTTTGATCTCTATGGCTACACCTTC. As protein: CASSLRDSFDLYGYTF.

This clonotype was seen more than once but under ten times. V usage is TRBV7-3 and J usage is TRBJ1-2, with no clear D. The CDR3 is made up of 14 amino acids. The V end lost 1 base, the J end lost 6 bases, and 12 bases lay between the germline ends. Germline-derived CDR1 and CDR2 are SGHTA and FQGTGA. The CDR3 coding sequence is TGTGCCAGCAGCTTAAATGGGGAGGTAGATGGCTACACCTTC. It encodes CASSLNGEVDGYTF.

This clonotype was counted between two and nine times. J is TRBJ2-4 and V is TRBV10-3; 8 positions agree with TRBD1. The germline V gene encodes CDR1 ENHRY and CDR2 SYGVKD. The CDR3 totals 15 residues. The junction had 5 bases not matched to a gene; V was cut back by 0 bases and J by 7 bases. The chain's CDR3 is CAISESQQGVNIQYF. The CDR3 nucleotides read TGTGCCATCAGTGAGTCGCAACAGGGGGTCAACATTCAGTACTTC.

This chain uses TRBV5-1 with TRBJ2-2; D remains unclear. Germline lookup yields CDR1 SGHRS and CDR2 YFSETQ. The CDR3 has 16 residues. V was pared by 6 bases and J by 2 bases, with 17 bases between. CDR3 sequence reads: CASTPDSNPNTGELFF. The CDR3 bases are TGCGCCAGCACCCCAGACTCGAACCCTAACACCGGGGAGCTGTTTTTT.

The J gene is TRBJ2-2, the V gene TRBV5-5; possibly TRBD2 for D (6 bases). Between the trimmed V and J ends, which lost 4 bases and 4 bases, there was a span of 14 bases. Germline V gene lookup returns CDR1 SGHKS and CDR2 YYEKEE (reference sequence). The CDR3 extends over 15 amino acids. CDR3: CASSRLLGGTGELFF. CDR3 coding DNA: TGTGCCAGCAGCCGCCTCCTGGGGGGCACCGGGGAGCTGTTTTTT. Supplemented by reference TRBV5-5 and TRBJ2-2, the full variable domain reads DAGVTQSPTHLIKTRGQQVTLRCSPISGHKSVSWYQQVLGQGPQFIFQYYEKEERGRGNFPDRFSARQFPNYSSELNVNALLLGDSALYLCASSRLLGGTGELFFGEGSRLTVL.

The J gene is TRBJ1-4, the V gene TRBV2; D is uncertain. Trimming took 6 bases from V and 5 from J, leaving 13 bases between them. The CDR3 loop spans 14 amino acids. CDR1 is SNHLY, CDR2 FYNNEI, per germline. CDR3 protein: CASRARSQNEKLFF. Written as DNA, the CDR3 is TGTGCCAGCAGAGCGCGGTCTCAGAATGAAAAACTGTTTTTT.

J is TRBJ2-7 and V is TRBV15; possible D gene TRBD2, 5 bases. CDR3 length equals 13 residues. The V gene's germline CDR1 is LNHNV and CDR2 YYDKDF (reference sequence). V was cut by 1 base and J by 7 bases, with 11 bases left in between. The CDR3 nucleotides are TGTGCCACCAGCAGAGGAGGGCCGCGAGAGCAGTACTTC. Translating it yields CATSRGGPREQYF.

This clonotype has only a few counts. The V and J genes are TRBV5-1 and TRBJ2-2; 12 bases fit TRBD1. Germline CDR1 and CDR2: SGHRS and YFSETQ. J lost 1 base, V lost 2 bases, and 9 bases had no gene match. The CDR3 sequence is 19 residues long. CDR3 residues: CASSFSPGTGGRNTGELFF. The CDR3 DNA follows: TGCGCCAGCAGCTTTAGTCCCGGGACAGGGGGCAGGAACACCGGGGAGCTGTTTTTT.

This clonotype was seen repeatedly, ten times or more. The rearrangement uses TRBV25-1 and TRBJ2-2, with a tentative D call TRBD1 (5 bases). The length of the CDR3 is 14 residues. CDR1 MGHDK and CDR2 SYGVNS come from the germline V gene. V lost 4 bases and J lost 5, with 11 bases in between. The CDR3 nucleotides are TGTGCCAGCAGTGGCTGGCAGGGAACCGGGGAGCTGTTTTTT. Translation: CASSGWQGTGELFF.

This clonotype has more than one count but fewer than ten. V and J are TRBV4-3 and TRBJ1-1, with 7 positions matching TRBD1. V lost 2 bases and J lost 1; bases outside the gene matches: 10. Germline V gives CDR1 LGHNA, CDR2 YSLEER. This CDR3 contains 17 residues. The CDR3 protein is CASSQHFTGARNTEAFF. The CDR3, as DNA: TGCGCCAGCAGCCAACATTTTACAGGGGCCAGGAACACTGAAGCTTTCTTT.

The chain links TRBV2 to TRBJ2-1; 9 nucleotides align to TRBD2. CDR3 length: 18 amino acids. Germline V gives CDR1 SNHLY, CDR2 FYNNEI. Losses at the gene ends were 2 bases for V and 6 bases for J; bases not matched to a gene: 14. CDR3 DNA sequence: TGTGCCAGCAGTGAACCCCTGGGAAGTAGCGGGAGTGGCAATGAGCAGTTCTTC. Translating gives CASSEPLGSSGSGNEQFF.

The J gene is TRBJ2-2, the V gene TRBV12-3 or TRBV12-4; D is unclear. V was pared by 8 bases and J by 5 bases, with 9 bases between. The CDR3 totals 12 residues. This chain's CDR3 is CASGIQTGELFF. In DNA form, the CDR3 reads TGTGCCAGCGGGATCCAGACCGGGGAGCTGTTTTTT.

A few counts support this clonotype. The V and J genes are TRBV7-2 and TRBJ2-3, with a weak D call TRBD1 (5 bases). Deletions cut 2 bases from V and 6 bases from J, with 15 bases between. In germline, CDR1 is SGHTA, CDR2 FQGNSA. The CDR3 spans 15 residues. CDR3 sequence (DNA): TGTGCCAGCAGCTTATGGGGCCCCCGGTCCGATACGCAGTATTTT. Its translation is CASSLWGPRSDTQYF.

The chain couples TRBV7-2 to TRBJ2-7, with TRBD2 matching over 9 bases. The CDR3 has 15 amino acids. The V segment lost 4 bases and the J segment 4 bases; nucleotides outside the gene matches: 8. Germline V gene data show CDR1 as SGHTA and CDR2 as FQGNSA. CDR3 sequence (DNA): TGTGCCAGCAGCTCTTTAGCGGGAGACAGGTACGAGCAGTACTTC. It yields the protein CASSSLAGDRYEQYF.

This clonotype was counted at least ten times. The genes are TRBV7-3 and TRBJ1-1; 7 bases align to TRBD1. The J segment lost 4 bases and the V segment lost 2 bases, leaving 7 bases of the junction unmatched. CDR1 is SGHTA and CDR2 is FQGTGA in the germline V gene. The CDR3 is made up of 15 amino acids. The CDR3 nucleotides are TGTGCCAGCAGCTTACAGGGGGGGCCAAGCACTGAAGCTTTCTTT. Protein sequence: CASSLQGGPSTEAFF.

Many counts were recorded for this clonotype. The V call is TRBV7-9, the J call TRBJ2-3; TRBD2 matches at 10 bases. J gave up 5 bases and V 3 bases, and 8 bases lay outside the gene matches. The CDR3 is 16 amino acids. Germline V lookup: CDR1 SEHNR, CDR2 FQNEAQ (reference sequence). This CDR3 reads CASSFYRTSGGDTQYF. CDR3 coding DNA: TGTGCCAGCAGCTTCTACCGGACTAGCGGTGGAGATACGCAGTATTTT.

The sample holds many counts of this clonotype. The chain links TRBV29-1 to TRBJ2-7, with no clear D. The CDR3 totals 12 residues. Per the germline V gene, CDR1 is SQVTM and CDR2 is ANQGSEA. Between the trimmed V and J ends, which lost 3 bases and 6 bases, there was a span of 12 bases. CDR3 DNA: TGCAGCGTTGACTCCCCAGGCGGCGAGCAGTACTTC. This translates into CSVDSPGGEQYF.

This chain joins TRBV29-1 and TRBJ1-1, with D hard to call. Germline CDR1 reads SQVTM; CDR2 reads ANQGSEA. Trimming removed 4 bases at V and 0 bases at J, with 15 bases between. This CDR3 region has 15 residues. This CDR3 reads CSVVDIRRMNTEAFF. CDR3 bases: TGCAGCGTTGTTGACATCCGGCGAATGAACACTGAAGCTTTCTTT.

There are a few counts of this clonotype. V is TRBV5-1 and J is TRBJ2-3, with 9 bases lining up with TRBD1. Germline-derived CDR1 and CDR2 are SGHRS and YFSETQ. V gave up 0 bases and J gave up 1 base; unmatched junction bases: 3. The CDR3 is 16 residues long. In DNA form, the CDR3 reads TGCGCCAGCAGCTTGGAGGGACAGGGTCGCACAGATACGCAGTATTTT. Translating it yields CASSLEGQGRTDTQYF. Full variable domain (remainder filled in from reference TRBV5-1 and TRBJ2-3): KAGVTQTPRYLIKTRGQQVTLSCSPISGHRSVSWYQQTPGQGLQFLFEYFSETQRNKGNFPGRFSGRQFSNSRSEMNVSTLELGDSALYLCASSLEGQGRTDTQYFGPGTRLTVL.

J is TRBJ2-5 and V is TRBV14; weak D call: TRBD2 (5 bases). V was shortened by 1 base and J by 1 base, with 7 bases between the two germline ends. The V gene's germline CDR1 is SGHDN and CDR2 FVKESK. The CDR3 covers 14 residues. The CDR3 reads CASSQADFQETQYF. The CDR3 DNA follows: TGTGCCAGCAGCCAAGCGGACTTCCAAGAGACCCAGTACTTC.

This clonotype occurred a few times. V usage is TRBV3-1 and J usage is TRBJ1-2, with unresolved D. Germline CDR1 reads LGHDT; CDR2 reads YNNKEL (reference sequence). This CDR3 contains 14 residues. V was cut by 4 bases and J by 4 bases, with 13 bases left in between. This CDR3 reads CASSPSRTGYGYTF. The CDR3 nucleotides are TGTGCCAGCAGCCCCTCCCGGACGGGCTATGGCTACACCTTC.